This T cell receptor (beta chain) was sequenced for a study of blood T cell repertoires in COVID-19. About the research overall: T cells, B-cell-depleted T cells, or PBMCs supplied cDNA or gDNA.

This clone was recorded at least ten times. V was clipped by 4 bases and J by 13 bases; unmatched bases: 10. The germline V gene encodes CDR1 MNHEY and CDR2 SVGEGT. The CDR3 is made up of 13 amino acids. This study enrolled people aged about 18 to 90 from about two dozen US geographic areas. All recovered Cohort 3 donors got two negative PCRs, got clearance, or saw symptom resolution. Original data processing: From reference gene primer amplification, estimates of nucleated cell counts were derived. Produced via immunoSEQ multiplex PCR; TCRdb's table is partial and in-frame only. V and J calls and clone size are given by that table; D and trimming were obtained from the DNA. This table holds more than 300,000 clones, 88% found once.

The V and J genes are TRBV6-2 or TRBV6-3 and TRBJ1-5; 7 bases agree with TRBD1. This TCR was sampled from a woman aged 18-29 years who had recovered from COVID-19. The sample consisted of PBMCs or T cells enriched from blood (not recorded which). CDR3 coding DNA: TGTGCCAGCAGTTCCTCAGACAGGGTTAATCAGCATTTT. Encoded protein: CASSSSDRVNQHF.